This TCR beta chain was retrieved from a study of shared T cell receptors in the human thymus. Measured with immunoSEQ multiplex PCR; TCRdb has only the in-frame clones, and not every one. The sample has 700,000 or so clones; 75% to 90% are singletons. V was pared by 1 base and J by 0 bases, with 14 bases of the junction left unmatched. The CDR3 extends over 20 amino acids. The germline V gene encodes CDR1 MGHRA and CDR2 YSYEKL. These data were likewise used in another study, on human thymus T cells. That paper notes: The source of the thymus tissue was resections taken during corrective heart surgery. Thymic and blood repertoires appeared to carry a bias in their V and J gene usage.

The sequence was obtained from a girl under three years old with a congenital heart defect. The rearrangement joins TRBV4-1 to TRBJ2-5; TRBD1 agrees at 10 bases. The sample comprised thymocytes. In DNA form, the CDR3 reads TGCGCCAGCAGCCAAGTTGCCCGGGACAGGGGACCTGGCAACCAAGAGACCCAGTACTTC. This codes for CASSQVARDRGPGNQETQYF.